A single sample gave rise to the 32 T cell receptor beta chains below, sequenced in a study of early T cells in non-severe SARS-CoV-2 infection. One entry per CDR3 protein results from TCRdb running MiXCR on the 5' RACE reads. The sample gives under 90,000 distinct CDR3 sequences, 13% of which show up once; about 6% is in the top ten. Sequenced sample: whole blood. These receptors originate from an adult who was a healthcare worker with PCR-confirmed SARS-CoV-2 infection or an uninfected control (not recorded which).

This clonotype was counted many times. The rearrangement joins TRBV9 to TRBJ2-5; D is uncertain. CDR3 size: 13 residues. Germline CDR1 and CDR2: SGDLS and YYNGEE. Between the trimmed V and J ends, which lost 0 bases and 5 bases, there was a span of 8 bases. Here the CDR3 DNA reads TGTGCCAGCAGCGTAGGGGCGCCGGAGACCCAGTACTTC. It is translated as CASSVGAPETQYF.

The sample holds a few counts of this clonotype. The chain recombines TRBV6-1 with TRBJ2-3, with a tentative D call TRBD1 (6 bases). The CDR3 consists of 16 residues. V lost 3 bases and J 3 bases, leaving 16 bases between the germline ends. CDR1 is MNHNS and CDR2 is SASEGT in the germline V gene. CDR3: CASSEESPGDTDTQYF. The CDR3 coding sequence is TGTGCCAGCAGTGAGGAGTCCCCAGGGGATACAGATACGCAGTATTTT.

The J gene is TRBJ2-7, the V gene TRBV7-9; the match to TRBD1 covers 7 bases. Germline CDR1 and CDR2: SEHNR and FQNEAQ (reference sequence). This CDR3 has 14 residues. CDR3 protein: CAPYSRGYDYEQYF. The CDR3, as DNA: TGTGCACCCTACAGCAGGGGGTACGACTACGAGCAGTACTTC.

This clonotype was counted ten times or more. The chain combines TRBV30 with TRBJ2-7; the D is unclear. The CDR3 is 12 amino acids. Germline loops: CDR1 GTSNPN, CDR2 SVGIG (reference sequence). Trimming stripped 2 bases from V and 0 bases from J, with 5 bases between. The DNA of the CDR3 is TGTGCCTGGAGTTGGGGCTCCTACGAGCAGTACTTC. It codes for CAWSWGSYEQYF.

This chain uses TRBV7-9 with TRBJ1-6, with D maybe TRBD1 (6 bases). Trimming pared 2 bases from V and 1 base from J, leaving 21 bases between. Per germline, CDR1 SEHNR and CDR2 FQNEAQ (reference sequence). This CDR3 is 20 amino acids long. The CDR3 bases are TGTGCCAGCAGCTTAACCCGGGACAAAGCCACCGATTCCTATAATTCACCCCTCCACTTT. It is translated as CASSLTRDKATDSYNSPLHF. The entire variable domain, with the rest obtained from reference TRBV7-9 and TRBJ1-6, is as follows: DTGVSQNPRHKITKRGQNVTFRCDPISEHNRLYWYRQTLGQGPEFLTYFQNEAQLEKSRLLSDRFSAERPKGSFSTLEIQRTEQGDSAMYLCASSLTRDKATDSYNSPLHFGNGTRLTVT.

Only a few counts were recorded for this clonotype. The chain recombines TRBV18 with TRBJ1-2, with 7 bases matching TRBD1. CDR1 and CDR2 (germline): KGHSH, LQKENI. Germline trimming cut 5 bases from V and 2 bases from J; bases unmatched to any gene: 5. This CDR3 region has 14 residues. For the CDR3, the DNA is TGTGCCAGCTCATCGGACAGGCTAAACTATGGCTACACCTTC. It is translated as CASSSDRLNYGYTF.

The chain links TRBV21-1 to TRBJ1-4. TRBV21-1 is recorded as a pseudogene. This CDR3 is 12 amino acids long. This CDR3 reads CASIAGREKLFF. The DNA for the CDR3 is TGTGCCAGCATCGCGGGGAGGGAAAAACTGTTTTTT.

The V call is TRBV7-9, the J call TRBJ2-3, with a tentative D call TRBD2 (6 bases). The V and J ends lost 5 bases and 2 bases respectively, with 17 bases between them. This CDR3 has 16 residues. Germline assignment: CDR1 SEHNR and CDR2 FQNEAQ (reference sequence). CDR3 sequence (DNA): TGTGCCAGCAGCCCCTCAGGGCGGGGCCCCACAGATACGCAGTATTTT. It encodes CASSPSGRGPTDTQYF.

This clonotype was found many times. A junction boundary mismatches the germline segment, possibly from a read error. The V call is TRBV9, the J call TRBJ1-2, with 7 bases that match TRBD1. The CDR3 contains 16 residues. CDR1 is SGDLS, CDR2 YYNGEE, per germline. CDR3 amino acids: CASSPNPEGGRASDGF. The CDR3 DNA sequence: TGTGCCAGCAGCCCAAACCCTGAAGGGGGCAGGGCCTCTGATGGGTTC.

V usage is TRBV6-1 and J usage is TRBJ1-5, with D perhaps TRBD1 (5 bases). Trimming left V 3 bases short and J 3 bases short, with 6 bases between. Germline CDR1 reads MNHNS; CDR2 reads SASEGT. The CDR3 loop spans 13 amino acids. The DNA of the CDR3 is TGTGCCAGCAGTGAGACAGTCAATCAGCCCCAGCATTTT. It encodes CASSETVNQPQHF.

In its sample, this clonotype was seen many times. The chain joins TRBV6-6 to TRBJ2-1; D is undetermined. The V end was cut by 2 bases, the J end by 3 bases, with 11 bases between. CDR1 and CDR2 from the germline V gene are MNHNY and SVGAGI (reference sequence). CDR3 length equals 15 residues. CDR3 amino acids: CASSYQGTIYNEQFF. The CDR3 nucleotides read TGTGCCAGCAGTTACCAAGGTACGATCTACAATGAGCAGTTCTTC.

This clonotype was found a few times. The rearrangement uses TRBV7-9 and TRBJ2-3, with 13 bases matching TRBD2. CDR1 is SEHNR and CDR2 is FQNEAQ in the germline V gene (reference sequence). Unmatched junction bases numbered 6, after V lost 4 bases and J lost 2 bases. This CDR3 has 17 amino acids. The CDR3, as DNA: TGTGCCAGCAGCTCTAGGACTAGCGGGAGAGTCACAGATACGCAGTATTTT. Translated: CASSSRTSGRVTDTQYF.

This clonotype appeared a few times. CDR3: CASSLVQASSYNEQFF. In nucleotides, the CDR3 is TGCGCCAGCAGCTTGGTGCAGGCAAGCTCCTACAATGAGCAGTTCTTC. The chain joins TRBV5-1 to TRBJ2-1; D is unclear. Germline CDR1 SGHRS, CDR2 YFSETQ. The CDR3 is 16 amino acids. The V and J ends lost 0 bases and 0 bases respectively, with 10 bases between them.

The chain uses TRBV29-1 and TRBJ2-3; 9 nucleotides align to TRBD2. This CDR3 comprises 13 residues. CDR1 is SQVTM and CDR2 is ANQGSEA in the germline V gene. Trimming at V came to 3 bases and at J to 6 bases, leaving 4 bases not matched to a gene. DNA of the CDR3: TGCAGCGTTGAGGCTAGCGGGACGGATACGCAGTATTTT. Translating it yields CSVEASGTDTQYF.

This clonotype appeared many times. The rearrangement joins TRBV7-9 to TRBJ2-7; a possible D gene is TRBD2 (5 bases). The ends were cut back, 5 bases at V and 2 bases at J, with 13 bases in the middle. The germline V gene encodes CDR1 SEHNR and CDR2 FQNEAQ (reference sequence). This CDR3 is built from 14 residues. In DNA form, the CDR3 reads TGTGCCAGCAGCATAACCGGGATTACCTACGAGCAGTACTTC. Translated: CASSITGITYEQYF.

This clonotype was seen a single time. The chain links TRBV12-3 or TRBV12-4 to TRBJ2-7, with 13 bases lining up with TRBD2. J gave up 3 bases and V 5 bases, and 4 bases lay outside the gene matches. There are 15 residues in the CDR3. CDR3 in amino acids: CASSGLAGELYEQYF. CDR3 nucleotide sequence: TGTGCCAGCAGTGGACTAGCGGGGGAACTCTACGAGCAGTACTTC.

V is TRBV10-3 and J is TRBJ1-1; tentative D call: TRBD1 (6 bases). The germline gives CDR1 ENHRY, CDR2 SYGVKD. The V gene lost 0 bases and the J gene lost 5 bases, with 13 bases spanning the gap. This CDR3 contains 15 residues. DNA for the CDR3: TGTGCCATCAGTGAGTCTCCGACAGGCTGGACTGAAGCTTTCTTT. It specifies CAISESPTGWTEAFF.

This clonotype was counted only a few times. This chain links TRBV6-5 with TRBJ1-5; perhaps TRBD1 as D (5 bases). The CDR3 totals 15 residues. V lost 5 bases and J 2 bases, leaving 13 bases between the germline ends. CDR1 is MNHEY and CDR2 is SVGAGI in the germline V gene. The CDR3 DNA follows: TGTGCCAGCAGTCGGACACTTCCTGGCAATCAGCCCCAGCATTTT. It encodes CASSRTLPGNQPQHF.

This clonotype was recorded many times. The chain uses TRBV29-1 and TRBJ2-5, with TRBD2 identical over 7 bases. V was pared by 4 bases and J by 5 bases, with 7 bases of the junction left unmatched. The CDR3 sequence is 13 residues long. Germline CDR1 reads SQVTM; CDR2 reads ANQGSEA. The CDR3 protein is CSVVSGGGETQYF. The CDR3 region has the DNA TGCAGCGTTGTCTCGGGAGGAGGGGAGACCCAGTACTTC.

The chain is built from TRBV5-1 and TRBJ1-6; weak D call: TRBD1 (6 bases). This CDR3 has 14 amino acids. The V gene lost 2 bases and the J gene lost 9 bases, with 12 bases spanning the gap. Germline values: CDR1 SGHRS, CDR2 YFSETQ. This CDR3 reads CASSLGDIPSPLHF. The DNA for the CDR3 is TGCGCCAGCAGCTTAGGGGACATCCCTTCACCCCTCCACTTT. Using reference TRBV5-1 and TRBJ1-6 for the parts outside the CDR3, the full variable domain is KAGVTQTPRYLIKTRGQQVTLSCSPISGHRSVSWYQQTPGQGLQFLFEYFSETQRNKGNFPGRFSGRQFSNSRSEMNVSTLELGDSALYLCASSLGDIPSPLHFGNGTRLTVT.

This clonotype was counted many times. The rearrangement links TRBV3-1 to TRBJ2-1; TRBD2 matches 9 bases. The CDR3 length is 17 residues. The J segment lost 4 bases and the V segment lost 4 bases, leaving 11 bases of the junction unmatched. CDR1 is LGHDT, CDR2 YNNKEL, per germline (reference sequence). CDR3 loop: CASSRGWLAGSYNEQFF. The CDR3, as DNA: TGTGCCAGCAGCCGAGGATGGCTAGCGGGATCTTACAATGAGCAGTTCTTC.

The V and J genes are TRBV12-3 or TRBV12-4 and TRBJ1-1; no definite D call. This CDR3 spans 11 amino acids. V lost 4 bases and J lost 3, with 3 bases in between. CDR3 sequence: CASSSHTEAFF. The DNA of the CDR3 is TGTGCCAGCAGTTCACACACTGAAGCTTTCTTT.

The J gene is TRBJ2-3, the V gene TRBV1. TRBV1 is annotated as a pseudogene. There are 11 residues in the CDR3. The chain's CDR3 is CTSIVPDTQNF. The CDR3 DNA sequence: TGCACCAGCATAGTTCCAGATACGCAGAATTTT.

The rearrangement joins TRBV9 to TRBJ2-7; the match to TRBD2 covers 13 bases. Germline CDR1 SGDLS, CDR2 YYNGEE. V lost 3 bases to trimming and J lost 2 bases; unmatched junction nucleotides: 8. CDR3 length equals 17 residues. In DNA, the CDR3 is TGTGCCAGCAGCGCGACTAGCGGGGGGCCAAAAGCCTACGAGCAGTACTTC. Translating it yields CASSATSGGPKAYEQYF.

The chain is built from TRBV7-8 and TRBJ2-5, with TRBD1 matching over 7 bases. Trimming removed 1 base from V and 5 bases from J; junction bases left unmatched: 4. This CDR3 spans 14 amino acids. Germline-derived CDR1 and CDR2 are SGHVS and FQNEAQ. CDR3 DNA: TGTGCCAGCAGCTTAGTCAGGGGGATTGAGACCCAGTACTTC. It specifies CASSLVRGIETQYF.

This clonotype has only a few counts. DNA of the CDR3: TGTGCCAGCAGCTCCCGGGACAGGGGTGTAACTGAAGCTTTCTTT. Protein sequence: CASSSRDRGVTEAFF. The chain combines TRBV7-6 with TRBJ1-1, with 10 bases lining up with TRBD1. J was trimmed by 5 bases and V by 4 bases; bases with no gene match: 7. This CDR3 contains 15 residues. CDR1 SGHVS and CDR2 FNYEAQ come from the germline V gene.

V gene TRBV6-5 combines with J gene TRBJ1-1; TRBD1 might be the D (5 bases). This CDR3 is built from 14 residues. Germline CDR1 is MNHEY and CDR2 is SVGAGI. Trimming stripped 0 bases from V and 10 bases from J, with 15 bases between. Written as DNA, the CDR3 is TGTGCCAGCAGTTACTCACCGGGGACTCAGGCAGCTTTCTTT. Amino acid sequence: CASSYSPGTQAAFF.

The sample holds a few counts of this clonotype. V usage is TRBV2 and J usage is TRBJ2-7; D is unresolved. V shed 4 bases and J shed 2 bases, with 9 bases lying between them. The CDR3 covers 13 residues. CDR1 and CDR2 from the germline V gene are SNHLY and FYNNEI. CDR3 loop: CASSANAAYEQYF. CDR3 coding DNA: TGTGCCAGCAGTGCTAACGCCGCCTACGAGCAGTACTTC.

In its sample, this clonotype was seen a few times. V and J are TRBV18 and TRBJ1-1; a weak D match, TRBD1 (5 bases). Trimming removed 6 bases at V and 2 bases at J, with 19 bases between. Germline loops: CDR1 KGHSH, CDR2 LQKENI. This CDR3 has 16 amino acids. CDR3 sequence: CASSQTRDPFNTEAFF. CDR3 bases: TGTGCCAGCTCTCAGACCCGGGACCCTTTTAACACTGAAGCTTTCTTT.

V usage is TRBV5-4 and J usage is TRBJ1-1; 7 nucleotides line up with TRBD1. J gave up 2 bases and V 2 bases, and 6 bases lay outside the gene matches. Germline V gives CDR1 SGHNT, CDR2 YYREEE (reference sequence). The CDR3 runs to 15 residues. The DNA for the CDR3 is TGTGCCAGCAGCTTACAGGGGCTGGGTAACACTGAAGCTTTCTTT. Residues: CASSLQGLGNTEAFF.

V gene TRBV20-1 combines with J gene TRBJ2-2; 7 bases are shared with TRBD2. J lost 4 bases, V lost 4 bases, and 6 bases had no gene match. Germline CDR1 DFQATT, CDR2 SNEGSKA (reference sequence). This CDR3 has 14 residues. The CDR3 loop reads CSAIGAGVTGELFF. The DNA for the CDR3 is TGCAGTGCTATCGGGGCGGGGGTCACCGGGGAGCTGTTTTTT.

This clonotype was seen repeatedly, ten times or more. The chain joins TRBV12-3 or TRBV12-4 to TRBJ1-5; D is unclear. The length of the CDR3 is 14 residues. Trimming stripped 2 bases from V and 4 bases from J, with 9 bases between. DNA for the CDR3: TGTGCCAGCAGTTTATGGGGTGGAAATCAGCCCCAGCATTTT. This translates into CASSLWGGNQPQHF.